This T cell receptor beta chain was found in a study of T-cell memory formation after mild COVID-19. Employing constant-segment primers, 5'RACE generated TCR alpha and TCR beta cDNA libraries bearing sample barcodes and UMIs. A single record per CDR3 protein comes from TCRdb applying MiXCR to the 5' RACE reads. Of approximately 270,000 distinct CDR3 sequences in the sample, 16% were seen once. The ends were cut back, 0 bases at V and 2 bases at J, with 8 bases in the middle. This CDR3 contains 14 residues. Germline V gene data show CDR1 as SGHRS and CDR2 as YFSETQ. This TCR was sampled from a man aged 18 to 30 who had mild COVID-19 (a few samples of this study predate the infection). Cell type and time point are not known. This chain uses TRBV5-1 with TRBJ2-5; D gene uncertain. The sample comprised PBMCs or a T cell subset sorted from them (not recorded which). The CDR3 sequence: CASSLGGWQETQYF. The CDR3 coding sequence is TGCGCCAGCAGCTTGGGGGGATGGCAAGAGACCCAGTACTTC.